Below are 24 T cell receptor beta chains sequenced from a single sample in a study of blood T cell repertoires in COVID-19. Produced via immunoSEQ multiplex PCR; TCRdb's table is partial and in-frame only. The table has hundreds of thousands of clones, about 86% seen once. The specimen was PBMCs or T cells enriched from blood (not recorded which). The receptors were gathered from a woman in her twenties or thirties who had been exposed to COVID-19.

The chain couples TRBV29-1 to TRBJ1-3; 8 nucleotides align to TRBD1. CDR1 SQVTM and CDR2 ANQGSEA come from the germline V gene. V lost 5 bases to trimming and J lost 4 bases; unmatched junction nucleotides: 7. The CDR3 consists of 14 residues. The CDR3 DNA is TGCAGCGTTCCCGGGACAGGAGGGGGAAACACCATATATTTT. It is translated as CSVPGTGGGNTIYF.

This chain connects TRBV21-1 to TRBJ1-2; whether TRBD1, the table's D call, matches the DNA was not checked. TRBV21-1 is noted as a pseudogene. This CDR3 is built from 14 residues. CDR3 protein: CASPHRDSSYGYTF. The CDR3 DNA reads TGTGCCAGCCCCCATCGGGACAGCTCTTATGGCTACACCTTC.

The chain couples TRBV5-1 to TRBJ2-7; 9 bases are a match to TRBD1. The CDR3 runs to 14 residues. J gave up 2 bases and V 3 bases, and 3 bases lay outside the gene matches. The V gene's germline CDR1 is SGHRS and CDR2 YFSETQ. The CDR3 DNA sequence: TGCGCCAGCAGCTGGACAGGGGAGCCCTACGAGCAGTACTTC. It yields the protein CASSWTGEPYEQYF.

In regard to this clone: Other DNA variants within this sample encode the same CDR3. V is TRBV24-1 and J is TRBJ1-5; tentatively, D is TRBD1 (5 bases). Trimming shortened V by 4 bases and J by 7 bases, and 16 bases separated the two germline ends. CDR3 size: 15 residues. CDR1 is KGHDR, CDR2 SFDVKD, per germline. CDR3 region: CATSDTGQGNQPQHF. The CDR3, as DNA: TGTGCCACCAGTGACACTGGACAAGGGAACCAGCCCCAGCATTTT.

The V and J genes are TRBV6-5 and TRBJ1-6; weak D call: TRBD1 (5 bases). Trimming took 2 bases from V and 10 from J, leaving 12 bases between them. CDR1 and CDR2 (germline): MNHEY, SVGAGI. The length of the CDR3 is 14 residues. CDR3 sequence: CASSYTEKGSPLHF. DNA of the CDR3: TGTGCCAGCAGTTACACGGAGAAGGGGTCACCCCTCCACTTT.

This clone appeared once. The J gene is TRBJ2-1, the V gene TRBV19, with a tentative D call TRBD2 (6 bases). Germline loops: CDR1 LNHDA, CDR2 SQIVND (reference sequence). V was pared by 3 bases and J by 6 bases, with 15 bases between. CDR3 length: 15 amino acids. The CDR3 sequence: CASSIETRWVNEQFF. The CDR3 nucleotides read TGTGCCAGTAGTATTGAGACTAGGTGGGTCAATGAGCAGTTCTTC.

CDR3 sequence (DNA): TGTGCCAGTAGTCCCATAGCGGGGGGTACGTACGAGCAGTACTTC. Its protein product is CASSPIAGGTYEQYF. The chain employs TRBV19 and TRBJ2-7, with 10 bases aligning to TRBD2. The CDR3 consists of 15 residues. The V segment lost 5 bases and the J segment 4 bases; nucleotides outside the gene matches: 8. Germline-derived CDR1 and CDR2 are LNHDA and SQIVND (reference sequence). The full variable domain, rest sourced from reference TRBV19 and TRBJ2-7, is DGGITQSPKYLFRKEGQNVTLSCEQNLNHDAMYWYRQDPGQGLRLIYYSQIVNDFQKGDIAEGYSVSREKKESFPLTVTSAQKNPTAFYLCASSPIAGGTYEQYFGPGTRLTVT.

The chain combines TRBV6-5 with TRBJ1-5; a possible D gene is TRBD1 (5 bases). Germline V lookup: CDR1 MNHEY, CDR2 SVGAGI. There are 15 residues in the CDR3. The V end was cut by 7 bases, the J end by 7 bases, with 20 bases between. CDR3 DNA: TGTGCCAGCACCCCGTTACAGGCGGAAGGGCAGCCCCAGCATTTT. Amino acids: CASTPLQAEGQPQHF.

This rearrangement joins TRBV3-1 (or the pseudogene TRBV3-2) to TRBJ1-4; TRBD1 agrees at 7 bases. CDR1 LGHDT and CDR2 YNNKEL come from the germline V gene (reference sequence). The ends lost 5 bases at V and 1 base at J; junction bases unmatched: 4. The CDR3 contains 15 residues. The CDR3 loop reads CASSANRGTNEKLFF. In DNA, the CDR3 is TGTGCCAGCAGCGCTAACAGGGGAACTAATGAAAAACTGTTTTTT.

There are a few counts of this clone. The chain has TRBV19 and TRBJ1-2, with 7 bases fitting TRBD1. This CDR3 contains 16 residues. J gave up 8 bases and V 2 bases, and 14 bases lay outside the gene matches. Germline V gene lookup returns CDR1 LNHDA and CDR2 SQIVND (reference sequence). CDR3 residues: CASSILNRQGVSGYTF. The CDR3 DNA follows: TGTGCCAGTAGTATACTCAATCGACAGGGTGTCAGCGGCTACACCTTC.

The chain recombines TRBV5-1 with TRBJ2-7; TRBD1 might be the D (6 bases). CDR1 is SGHRS and CDR2 is YFSETQ in the germline V gene. Between the trimmed V and J ends, which lost 2 bases and 2 bases, there was a span of 14 bases. The CDR3 runs to 15 residues. The CDR3 is CASSFDHRQAYEQYF. In nucleotides, the CDR3 is TGCGCCAGCAGCTTTGACCACAGACAGGCCTACGAGCAGTACTTC. Using reference TRBV5-1 and TRBJ2-7 for the parts outside the CDR3, the full variable domain is KAGVTQTPRYLIKTRGQQVTLSCSPISGHRSVSWYQQTPGQGLQFLFEYFSETQRNKGNFPGRFSGRQFSNSRSEMNVSTLELGDSALYLCASSFDHRQAYEQYFGPGTRLTVT.

The chain combines TRBV23-1 with TRBJ1-2; 7 bases fit TRBD1. TRBV23-1 is given ORF status, its function remaining uncertain. The CDR3 spans 15 residues. The trim removed 7 bases at V and 6 bases at J, leaving 14 bases unmatched. CDR3 in amino acids: CASITYDDRADGYTF. The CDR3 DNA reads TGCGCCAGCATTACTTATGACGACAGGGCAGATGGCTACACCTTC.

The gene calls are TRBV19 and TRBJ2-3; possibly TRBD2 for D (5 bases). Trimming cost V 6 bases and J 2 bases, with 18 bases left between them. Germline assignment: CDR1 LNHDA and CDR2 SQIVND (reference sequence). The CDR3 totals 16 residues. The CDR3 sequence: CASSFDRGTATDTQYF. The CDR3 DNA reads TGTGCCAGTAGCTTTGACCGGGGAACAGCCACAGATACGCAGTATTTT.

The rearrangement uses TRBV15 and TRBJ1-5; 8 bases agree with TRBD1. The CDR3 totals 15 residues. V was clipped by 1 base and J by 5 bases; unmatched bases: 4. CDR1 and CDR2 from the germline V gene are LNHNV and YYDKDF (reference sequence). CDR3 in DNA: TGTGCCACCAGCAGAGCAACAGGGGGGGATCAGCCCCAGCATTTT. Translating gives CATSRATGGDQPQHF.

J is TRBJ2-7 and V is TRBV5-6; tentative D call: TRBD2 (6 bases). The V and J ends lost 3 bases and 6 bases respectively, with 16 bases between them. This CDR3 comprises 14 residues. CDR1 SGHDT and CDR2 YYEEEE come from the germline V gene. The CDR3 region is CASSSEWGVGEQYF. In DNA form, the CDR3 reads TGTGCCAGCAGCTCCGAATGGGGGGTCGGCGAGCAGTACTTC.

V and J are TRBV5-4 and TRBJ1-2; D remains unclear. Germline loops: CDR1 SGHNT, CDR2 YYREEE (reference sequence). Between the trimmed V and J ends, which lost 0 bases and 6 bases, there was a span of 6 bases. The CDR3 has 12 amino acids. The chain's CDR3 is CASSLGDHGYTF. CDR3 sequence (DNA): TGTGCCAGCAGCTTGGGCGATCATGGCTACACCTTC.

The chain links TRBV7-8 to TRBJ1-3, with 10 positions matching TRBD1. The trim removed 7 bases at V and 2 bases at J, leaving 8 bases unmatched. The CDR3 runs 16 residues. Per the germline V gene, CDR1 is SGHVS and CDR2 is FQNEAQ. The CDR3 protein is CASTLSGTGAGNTIYF. As DNA, the CDR3 is TGTGCCAGCACCCTTTCCGGGACAGGGGCTGGAAACACCATATATTTT. Drawing the rest from reference TRBV7-8 and TRBJ1-3, the complete variable domain is GAGVSQSPRYKVAKRGQDVALRCDPISGHVSLFWYQQALGQGPEFLTYFQNEAQLDKSGLPSDRFFAERPEGSVSTLKIQRTQQEDSAVYLCASTLSGTGAGNTIYFGEGSWLTVV.

The V and J genes are TRBV2 and TRBJ1-1; possible D gene TRBD1, 6 bases. CDR1 SNHLY and CDR2 FYNNEI come from the germline V gene. V was pared by 5 bases and J by 1 base, with 11 bases between. The CDR3 runs 14 residues. The CDR3 sequence is CASSSEQGNTEAFF. For the CDR3, the DNA is TGTGCCAGCAGTTCCGAACAGGGGAACACTGAAGCTTTCTTT.

This chain joins TRBV10-1 and TRBJ1-1; 7 bases line up with TRBD1. The junction had 10 bases not matched to a gene; V was cut back by 6 bases and J by 0 bases. The CDR3 loop spans 16 amino acids. Germline V CDR1 and CDR2: WNHNN, SYGVQD (reference sequence). The chain's CDR3 is CASRDRKGEMNTEAFF. The DNA for the CDR3 is TGCGCCAGCAGGGACAGGAAGGGGGAGATGAACACTGAAGCTTTCTTT.

The chain carries TRBV4-2 and TRBJ2-4, with D unresolved. The CDR3 totals 15 residues. V gave up 1 base and J gave up 7 bases, with 14 bases separating them. The V gene's germline CDR1 is LGHNA and CDR2 YNFKEQ. The CDR3 spells CASSQGQEGRNIQYF. The CDR3 DNA sequence: TGTGCCAGCAGCCAAGGCCAGGAAGGTCGGAACATTCAGTACTTC.

The genes are TRBV29-1 and TRBJ1-3, with 8 positions matching TRBD1. The CDR3 extends over 16 amino acids. Looked up from germline, CDR1 is SQVTM and CDR2 is ANQGSEA. The J segment lost 0 bases and the V segment lost 6 bases, leaving 10 bases of the junction unmatched. Written as DNA, the CDR3 is TGCAGCGTCATCGGGACAGGTGACCTCTCTGGAAACACCATATATTTT. As protein: CSVIGTGDLSGNTIYF.

The V and J genes are TRBV10-3 and TRBJ1-1; D unresolved. Per the germline V gene, CDR1 is ENHRY and CDR2 is SYGVKD. Trimming removed 10 bases from V and 6 bases from J, with 21 bases in between. The CDR3 is made up of 14 amino acids. The CDR3 DNA follows: TGTGCCACCCGGAGCGGTTTGGGGAAGGCTGAAGCTTTCTTT. Its translation is CATRSGLGKAEAFF.

This chain links TRBV30 with TRBJ1-2; 8 bases are shared with TRBD1. Germline values: CDR1 GTSNPN, CDR2 SVGIG (reference sequence). The CDR3 covers 13 residues. Trimming took 2 bases from V and 7 from J; bases not matched to a gene: 6. CDR3 bases: TGTGCCTGGAGTTTTAGGACAGGGAGTGGCTACACCTTC. This gives the protein CAWSFRTGSGYTF.

The chain employs TRBV5-1 and TRBJ2-6; D not certain. CDR1 and CDR2 from the germline V gene are SGHRS and YFSETQ. Between the trimmed V and J ends, which lost 1 base and 0 bases, there was a span of 8 bases. The CDR3 contains 16 residues. The CDR3, as DNA: TGCGCCAGCAGCTTGATGTCAGGCTCTGGGGCCAACGTCCTGACTTTC. It yields the protein CASSLMSGSGANVLTF.